Below, one T cell receptor (beta chain) is given with its context. Antigen: not known. Germline-derived CDR1 and CDR2 are SGHTA and FQGTGA. The CDR3 has 14 amino acids. V was trimmed by 5 bases and J by 2 bases, leaving 7 bases between them. This entry comes from a study of STAT5B mutations in CD4+ large granular lymphocyte leukemia. Findings and caveats of the study: Patient CD4-sorted repertoires looked more clonal than healthy CD4+ repertoires, even without putative leukemic clones. No patients shared main leukemic clonotypes, though roughly 25% appeared at low frequency elsewhere.

TCRdb keeps only in-frame clones here, not all; method: immunoSEQ multiplex PCR. The sample carries tens of thousands of clones, roughly 80% recorded once. The specimen was CD4+ T cells from blood buffy coats. The chain is built from TRBV7-3 and TRBJ2-6, with TRBD1 as a possible D gene (5 bases). This clonotype originated in a human donor in good health. The CDR3: CASSPRAGANVLTF. CDR3 in DNA: TGTGCCAGCAGCCCCAGGGCTGGGGCCAACGTCCTGACTTTC.